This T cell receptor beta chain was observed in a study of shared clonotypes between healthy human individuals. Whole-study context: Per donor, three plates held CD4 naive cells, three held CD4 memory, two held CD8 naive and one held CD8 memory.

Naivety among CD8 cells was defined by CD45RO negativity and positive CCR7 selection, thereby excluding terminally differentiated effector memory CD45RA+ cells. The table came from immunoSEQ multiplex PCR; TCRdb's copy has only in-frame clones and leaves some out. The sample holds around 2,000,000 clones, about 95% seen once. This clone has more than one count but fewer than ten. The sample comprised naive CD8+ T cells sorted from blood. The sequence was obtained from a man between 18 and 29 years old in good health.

The CDR3 nucleotides read TGTGCCAGCAGCTTAGAGGTCTTTGGTACGCAGTATTTT. It is translated as CASSLEVFGTQYF. J is TRBJ2-3 and V is TRBV7-2; D not certain. This CDR3 region has 13 residues. V was cut by 1 base and J by 8 bases, with 10 bases left in between. Germline V gene data show CDR1 as SGHTA and CDR2 as FQGNSA.